This TCR beta chain was sequenced for a study of T cells after yellow fever vaccination. Findings and limits, study-wide: Although most clonotypes did not, a small share appeared in both CD4 and CD8 compartments. Most primary-vaccination clones recurred post-booster (around 95% CD4, just over 85% CD8).

The authors made TCR cDNA by 5'RACE template switching, adding a universal primer site and UMIs. TCRdb passed the 5' RACE reads through MiXCR, listing each CDR3 protein once. The table includes a few hundred thousand distinct CDR3 sequences, about 19% detected once. Only a few counts were recorded for this clonotype. What it recognizes is unknown. The sequence came from a man between 18 and 35 years old who received the YFV17D yellow fever vaccine. The sample consisted of PBMCs, taken before the yellow fever booster vaccination.

The CDR3 nucleotides read TGTGCCATCACCGCGAGGGGAGGTGATGAGCAGTTCTTC. Its protein product is CAITARGGDEQFF. V and J are TRBV10-3 and TRBJ2-1, with a possible D match to TRBD2 (6 bases). Trimming took 7 bases from V and 8 from J, leaving 15 bases between them. This CDR3 spans 13 amino acids. CDR1 and CDR2 from the germline V gene are ENHRY and SYGVKD.